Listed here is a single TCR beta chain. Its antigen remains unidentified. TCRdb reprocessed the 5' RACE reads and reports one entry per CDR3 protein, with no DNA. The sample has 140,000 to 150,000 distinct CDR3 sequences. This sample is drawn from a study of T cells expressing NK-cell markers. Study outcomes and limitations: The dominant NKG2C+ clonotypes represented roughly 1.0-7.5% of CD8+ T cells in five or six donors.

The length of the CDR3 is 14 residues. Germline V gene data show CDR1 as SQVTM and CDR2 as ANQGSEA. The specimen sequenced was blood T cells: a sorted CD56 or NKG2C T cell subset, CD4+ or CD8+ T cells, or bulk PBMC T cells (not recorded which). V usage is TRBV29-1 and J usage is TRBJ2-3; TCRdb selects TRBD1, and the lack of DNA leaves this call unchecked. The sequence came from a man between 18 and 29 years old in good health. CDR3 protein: CSVVGTDFTDTQYF.